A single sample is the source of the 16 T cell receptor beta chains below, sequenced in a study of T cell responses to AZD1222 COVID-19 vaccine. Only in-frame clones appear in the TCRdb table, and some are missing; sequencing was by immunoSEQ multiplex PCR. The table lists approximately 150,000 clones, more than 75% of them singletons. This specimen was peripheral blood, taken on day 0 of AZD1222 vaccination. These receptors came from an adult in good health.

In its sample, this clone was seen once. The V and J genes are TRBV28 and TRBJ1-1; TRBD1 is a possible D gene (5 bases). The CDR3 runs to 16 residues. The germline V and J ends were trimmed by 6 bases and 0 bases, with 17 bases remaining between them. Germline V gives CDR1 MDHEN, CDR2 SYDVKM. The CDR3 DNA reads TGTGCCAGCAGCCCCTCGGGGGGACCGATGAACACTGAAGCTTTCTTT. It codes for CASSPSGGPMNTEAFF. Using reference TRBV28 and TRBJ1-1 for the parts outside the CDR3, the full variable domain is DVKVTQSSRYLVKRTGEKVFLECVQDMDHENMFWYRQDPGLGLRLIYFSYDVKMKEKGDIPEGYSVSREKKERFSLILESASTNQTSMYLCASSPSGGPMNTEAFFGQGTRLTVV.

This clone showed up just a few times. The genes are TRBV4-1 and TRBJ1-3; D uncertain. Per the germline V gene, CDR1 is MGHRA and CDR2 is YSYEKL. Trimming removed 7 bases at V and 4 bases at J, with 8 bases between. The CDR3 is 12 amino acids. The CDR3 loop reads CASIKEGNTIYF. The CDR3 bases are TGCGCCAGCATCAAGGAGGGAAACACCATATATTTT.

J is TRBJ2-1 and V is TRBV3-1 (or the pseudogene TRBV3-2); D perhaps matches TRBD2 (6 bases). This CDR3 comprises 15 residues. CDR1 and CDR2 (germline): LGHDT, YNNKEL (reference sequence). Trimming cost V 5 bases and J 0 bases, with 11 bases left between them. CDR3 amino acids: CASSDVGGSYNEQFF. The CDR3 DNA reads TGTGCCAGCAGCGATGTCGGGGGCTCCTACAATGAGCAGTTCTTC.

This CDR3 reads CASSLGAAGVETQYF. The CDR3 DNA reads TGTGCCAGCAGCTTGGGAGCGGCGGGCGTGGAGACCCAGTACTTC. The chain uses TRBV7-6 and TRBJ2-5, with a weak D call TRBD2 (5 bases). Trimming removed 3 bases at V and 5 bases at J, with 16 bases between. The CDR3 is 15 residues long. Per germline, CDR1 SGHVS and CDR2 FNYEAQ. Full variable domain (missing parts from reference TRBV7-6 and TRBJ2-5): GAGVSQSPRYKVTKRGQDVALRCDPISGHVSLYWYRQALGQGPEFLTYFNYEAQQDKSGLPNDRFSAERPEGSISTLTIQRTEQRDSAMYRCASSLGAAGVETQYFGPGTRLLVL.

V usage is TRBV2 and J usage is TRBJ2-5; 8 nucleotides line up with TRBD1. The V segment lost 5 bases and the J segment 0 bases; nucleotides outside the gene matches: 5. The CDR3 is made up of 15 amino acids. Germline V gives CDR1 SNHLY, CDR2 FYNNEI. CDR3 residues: CASSKDRAYQETQYF. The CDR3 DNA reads TGTGCCAGCAGTAAGGACAGGGCGTACCAAGAGACCCAGTACTTC.

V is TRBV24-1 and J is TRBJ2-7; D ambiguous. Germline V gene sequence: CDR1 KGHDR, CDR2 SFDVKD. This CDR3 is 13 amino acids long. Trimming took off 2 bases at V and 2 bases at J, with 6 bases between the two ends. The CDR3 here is CATSDSAAYEQYF. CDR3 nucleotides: TGTGCCACCAGTGATTCGGCGGCCTACGAGCAGTACTTC.

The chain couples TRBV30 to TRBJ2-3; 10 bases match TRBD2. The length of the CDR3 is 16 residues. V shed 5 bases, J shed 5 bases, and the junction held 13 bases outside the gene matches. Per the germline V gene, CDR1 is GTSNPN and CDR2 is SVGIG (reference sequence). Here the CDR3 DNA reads TGTGCCTGGGACTCTCTAGCGGGAGTAGCCGGAGATACGCAGTATTTT. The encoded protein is CAWDSLAGVAGDTQYF.

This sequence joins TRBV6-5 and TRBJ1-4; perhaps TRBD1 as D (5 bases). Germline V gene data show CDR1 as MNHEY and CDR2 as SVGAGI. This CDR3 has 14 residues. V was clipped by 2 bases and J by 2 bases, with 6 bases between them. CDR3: CASSYGGTNEKLFF. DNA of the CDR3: TGTGCCAGCAGTTACGGGGGGACTAATGAAAAACTGTTTTTT.

As DNA, the CDR3 is TGTGCCAGCAGGGGGGAATTAACAACAGATACGCAGTATTTT. It is translated as CASRGELTTDTQYF. The chain couples TRBV27 to TRBJ2-3, with D possibly called TRBD1 or TRBD2 (5 bases each). CDR3 length equals 14 residues. Per germline, CDR1 MNHEY and CDR2 SMNVEV (reference sequence). V lost 6 bases, J lost 3 bases, and 13 bases lay in between.

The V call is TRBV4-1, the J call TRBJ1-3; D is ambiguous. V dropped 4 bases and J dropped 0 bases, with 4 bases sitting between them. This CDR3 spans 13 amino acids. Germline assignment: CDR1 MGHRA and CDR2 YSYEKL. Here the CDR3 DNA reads TGCGCCAGCAGCCTTAACTCTGGAAACACCATATATTTT. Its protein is CASSLNSGNTIYF.

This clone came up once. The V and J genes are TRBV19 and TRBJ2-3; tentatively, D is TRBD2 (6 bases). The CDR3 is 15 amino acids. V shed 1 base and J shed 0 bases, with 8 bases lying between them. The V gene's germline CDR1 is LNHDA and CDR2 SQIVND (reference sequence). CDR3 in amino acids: CASSIGDSSTDTQYF. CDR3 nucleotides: TGTGCCAGTAGTATAGGGGACTCAAGCACAGATACGCAGTATTTT.

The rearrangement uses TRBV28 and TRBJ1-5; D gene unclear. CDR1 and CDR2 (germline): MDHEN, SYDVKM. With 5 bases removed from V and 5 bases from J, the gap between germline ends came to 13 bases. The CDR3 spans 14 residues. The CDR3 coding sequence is TGTGCCAGCAGTCCCGGAGAGAGAGATCAGCCCCAGCATTTT. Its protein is CASSPGERDQPQHF.

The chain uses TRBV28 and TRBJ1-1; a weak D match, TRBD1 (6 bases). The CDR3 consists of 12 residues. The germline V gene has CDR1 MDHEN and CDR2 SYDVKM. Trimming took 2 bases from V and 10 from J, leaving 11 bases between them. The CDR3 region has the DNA TGTGCCAGCAGTTTAACGGGGGGCAGAGCTTTCTTT. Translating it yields CASSLTGGRAFF.

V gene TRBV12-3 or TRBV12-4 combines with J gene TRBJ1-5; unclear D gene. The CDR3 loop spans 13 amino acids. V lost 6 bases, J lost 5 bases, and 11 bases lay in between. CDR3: CASSGNPDQPQHF. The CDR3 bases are TGTGCCAGCAGCGGGAATCCCGATCAGCCCCAGCATTTT.

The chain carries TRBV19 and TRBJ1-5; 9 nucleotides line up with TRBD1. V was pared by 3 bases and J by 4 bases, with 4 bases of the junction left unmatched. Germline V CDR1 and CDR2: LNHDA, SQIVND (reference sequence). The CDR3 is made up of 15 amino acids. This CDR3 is CASSMDRGGNQPQHF. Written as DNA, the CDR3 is TGTGCCAGTAGTATGGACAGGGGAGGAAATCAGCCCCAGCATTTT.

CDR3 region: CSAPQETQYF. The CDR3 nucleotides read TGCAGTGCTCCCCAAGAGACCCAGTACTTC. The V and J genes are TRBV20-1 and TRBJ2-5; D ambiguous. The CDR3 covers 10 residues. Germline V gives CDR1 DFQATT, CDR2 SNEGSKA (reference sequence). Deletions cut 5 bases from V and 1 base from J, with 2 bases between.